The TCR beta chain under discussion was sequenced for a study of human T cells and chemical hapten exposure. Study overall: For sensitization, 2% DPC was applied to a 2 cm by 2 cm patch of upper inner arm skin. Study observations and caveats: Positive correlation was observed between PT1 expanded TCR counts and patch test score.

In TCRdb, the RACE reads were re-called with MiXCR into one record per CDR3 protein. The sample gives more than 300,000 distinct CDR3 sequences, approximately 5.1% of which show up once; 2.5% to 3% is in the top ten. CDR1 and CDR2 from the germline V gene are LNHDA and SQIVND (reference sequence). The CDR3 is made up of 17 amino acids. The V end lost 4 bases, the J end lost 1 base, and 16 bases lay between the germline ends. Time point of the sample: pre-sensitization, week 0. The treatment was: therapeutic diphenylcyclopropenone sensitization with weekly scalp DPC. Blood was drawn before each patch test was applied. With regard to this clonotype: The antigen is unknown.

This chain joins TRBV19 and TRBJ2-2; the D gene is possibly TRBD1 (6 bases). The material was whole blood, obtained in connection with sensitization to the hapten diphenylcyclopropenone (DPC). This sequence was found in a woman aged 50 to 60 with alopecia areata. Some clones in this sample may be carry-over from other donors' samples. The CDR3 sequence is CASSTQGGSLNTGELFF. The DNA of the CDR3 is TGTGCCAGTAGTACACAAGGGGGAAGTCTGAACACCGGGGAGCTGTTTTTT.